Sequencing of this T cell receptor beta chain was carried out in a study of blood T cell repertoires in COVID-19. Looking at the study overall: The United States, Italy and Spain supplied acute and convalescent COVID-19 samples. The cDNA or gDNA used as material had been derived from T cells, B-cell-depleted T cells, or PBMCs.

Sequencing used immunoSEQ multiplex PCR; TCRdb keeps in-frame clones, though not all of them. Altogether roughly 500,000 clones are present, about 88% being singletons, with the ten largest covering 0.8% to 0.9%. V was clipped by 4 bases and J by 7 bases, with 14 bases between them. Germline-derived CDR1 and CDR2 are SGHAT and FQNNGV. The CDR3 loop spans 14 amino acids. The chain links TRBV11-2 to TRBJ2-1; D perhaps matches TRBD2 (6 bases). The TCR sequence derives from a man in his late teens or twenties with COVID-19, enrolled during active disease. The sample taken for sequencing was peripheral blood. The CDR3 nucleotides are TGTGCCAGCAGCTCTAGACTAGTCCGGAATGAGCAGTTCTTC. Protein: CASSSRLVRNEQFF.